One and the same sample provided the 3 T cell receptor beta chains below, sequenced in a study of T cells in Graves' hyperthyroidism and ophthalmopathy. The source material, RNA transcripts, was used to amplify TCR beta CDR3 regions. The TCR CDR3 first-round RT-PCR relied on the HTBI primer set. One entry per CDR3 protein results from TCRdb running MiXCR on the multiplex PCR reads. The data hold over 700,000 distinct CDR3 sequences, with about 38% observed a single time. Sequences were obtained from blood. These receptors originate from a young man with Graves' hyperthyroidism.

This clonotype has only one observation. V and J are TRBV25-1 and TRBJ1-1, with 7 bases aligning to TRBD1. The CDR3 has 12 residues. Trimming took 4 bases from V and 8 from J; bases not matched to a gene: 4. Germline V gene sequence: CDR1 MGHDK, CDR2 SYGVNS. For the CDR3, the DNA is TGTGCCAGCAGTGGGCAGGGGGTCGAAGCTTTCTTT. Its translation is CASSGQGVEAFF.

This clonotype has just a few counts. This chain joins TRBV20-1 and TRBJ1-6; TRBD1 matches 8 bases. V lost 4 bases to trimming and J lost 7 bases; unmatched junction nucleotides: 6. Per germline, CDR1 DFQATT and CDR2 SNEGSKA (reference sequence). The CDR3 is made up of 14 amino acids. The CDR3 sequence: CSANGQGGNSPLHF. The CDR3 DNA reads as TGCAGTGCTAACGGACAGGGAGGGAATTCACCCCTCCACTTT.

This clonotype has ten or more counts. The chain couples TRBV7-8 to TRBJ2-7; 10 bases are a match to TRBD2. The germline CDR1 and CDR2 sequences are SGHVS and FQNEAQ. V dropped 1 base and J dropped 0; count of bases not matched to a gene: 6. The CDR3 consists of 17 residues. The CDR3 DNA reads TGTGCCAGCAGCTTAGGTCTAGCGGGGGCGACCTCCTACGAGCAGTACTTC. Translating gives CASSLGLAGATSYEQYF. The complete variable domain, with remaining parts taken from reference TRBV7-8 and TRBJ2-7, reads GAGVSQSPRYKVAKRGQDVALRCDPISGHVSLFWYQQALGQGPEFLTYFQNEAQLDKSGLPSDRFFAERPEGSVSTLKIQRTQQEDSAVYLCASSLGLAGATSYEQYFGPGTRLTVT.